One sample yielded the 15 T cell receptor beta chains listed below, sequenced in a study of identical twins. Each CDR3 protein is one row after TCRdb ran MiXCR on the 5' RACE reads. The top ten clones hold around 0.91% of a sample with about 520,000 distinct CDR3 sequences, roughly a fifth of them seen once. The same sample was also studied in work on T cells expressing NK-cell markers.

The specimen sequenced was CD4+ T cells sorted from blood. These receptors were obtained from a woman under 30 in good health.

This clonotype appeared a few times. The gene calls are TRBV7-9 and TRBJ2-1; D might be TRBD1 (6 bases). CDR1 is SEHNR and CDR2 is FQNEAQ in the germline V gene (reference sequence). Trimming cost V 5 bases and J 5 bases, with 22 bases left between them. There are 17 residues in the CDR3. The CDR3 protein is CASSPMVDQGPHNEQFF. In DNA form, the CDR3 reads TGTGCCAGCAGCCCCATGGTTGACCAGGGGCCACACAATGAGCAGTTCTTC.

This clonotype was seen more than once but under ten times. V is TRBV2 and J is TRBJ1-2; 8 nucleotides match TRBD1. Germline V gene sequence: CDR1 SNHLY, CDR2 FYNNEI. This CDR3 contains 13 residues. V gave up 10 bases and J gave up 3 bases; unmatched junction bases: 7. CDR3 nucleotides: TGTGCCAACCGACAGGGGACTGACTATGGCTACACCTTC. Protein: CANRQGTDYGYTF.

The sample holds a few counts of this clonotype. The rearrangement links TRBV7-3 to TRBJ2-5; tentatively, D is TRBD1 (6 bases). Germline V lookup: CDR1 SGHTA, CDR2 FQGTGA. Deletions cut 0 bases from V and 7 bases from J, with 9 bases between. The length of the CDR3 is 13 residues. CDR3 residues: CASSLTRQATQYF. DNA of the CDR3: TGTGCCAGCAGCTTAACGAGACAGGCGACCCAGTACTTC. Using reference TRBV7-3 and TRBJ2-5 for the parts outside the CDR3, the full variable domain is GAGVSQTPSNKVTEKGKYVELRCDPISGHTALYWYRQSLGQGPEFLIYFQGTGAADDSGLPNDRFFAVRPEGSVSTLKIQRTERGDSAVYLCASSLTRQATQYFGPGTRLLVL.

This clonotype was recorded a few times. In DNA form, the CDR3 reads TGCGCCAGCAGTAATGGACCGGGCCAAGAGACCCAGTACTTC. Translation: CASSNGPGQETQYF. V gene TRBV10-1 combines with J gene TRBJ2-5; D is undetermined. V was shortened by 5 bases and J by 1 base, with 11 bases between the two germline ends. Germline V gene data show CDR1 as WNHNN and CDR2 as SYGVQD (reference sequence). The CDR3 has 14 residues.

The V gene is TRBV20-1, the J gene TRBJ2-1, with D perhaps matching TRBD2 (6 bases). Trimming pared 6 bases from V and 0 bases from J, leaving 18 bases between. Germline values: CDR1 DFQATT, CDR2 SNEGSKA (reference sequence). The CDR3 sequence is 16 residues long. The CDR3 DNA is TGCAGTGCCCCGGTCGTGCGGGGAACCTCCTACAATGAGCAGTTCTTC. It codes for CSAPVVRGTSYNEQFF.

The chain has TRBV20-1 and TRBJ2-1, with D maybe TRBD2 (6 bases). V was clipped by 6 bases and J by 4 bases, with 16 bases between them. CDR1 DFQATT and CDR2 SNEGSKA come from the germline V gene (reference sequence). The length of the CDR3 is 14 residues. The CDR3 region has the DNA TGCAGTGCACAACTTAGCGGAGTTTACAATGAGCAGTTCTTC. Translating it yields CSAQLSGVYNEQFF.

The sample holds a few counts of this clonotype. J is TRBJ2-7 and V is TRBV9, with D maybe TRBD1 (6 bases). Germline V CDR1 and CDR2: SGDLS, YYNGEE. The CDR3 length is 14 residues. The V and J ends lost 0 bases and 6 bases respectively, with 13 bases between them. As DNA, the CDR3 is TGTGCCAGCAGCGTAGAGGCAGGGGAAGGCGAGCAGTACTTC. This sequence encodes CASSVEAGEGEQYF.

CDR3 bases: TGCAGTGTCGGTCAATTAAACACCGGGGAGCTGTTTTTT. It yields the protein CSVGQLNTGELFF. The chain is built from TRBV20-1 and TRBJ2-2; D not resolved. Trimming removed 7 bases at V and 2 bases at J, with 11 bases between. Germline CDR1 DFQATT, CDR2 SNEGSKA (reference sequence). The CDR3 runs to 13 residues.

This clonotype was seen a few times. V and J are TRBV12-3 or TRBV12-4 and TRBJ1-4; D not certain. CDR3 length: 17 amino acids. V was cut by 8 bases and J by 6 bases, with 25 bases left in between. CDR3 coding DNA: TGTGCCAGCGGGCCGGCCCGAAACCTCCGGCTTGATGAAAAACTGTTTTTT. Translating it yields CASGPARNLRLDEKLFF.

This clonotype was recorded a few times. The rearrangement uses TRBV7-6 and TRBJ2-1; 10 bases line up with TRBD2. Per the germline V gene, CDR1 is SGHVS and CDR2 is FNYEAQ. The CDR3 runs to 15 residues. V was clipped by 5 bases and J by 7 bases; unmatched bases: 8. CDR3 region: CASSRLAGAWNEQFF. The CDR3 DNA follows: TGTGCCAGCAGCCGGCTAGCGGGGGCTTGGAATGAGCAGTTCTTC.

This sequence joins TRBV12-3 or TRBV12-4 and TRBJ1-5; D might be TRBD1 (6 bases). The CDR3 totals 15 residues. The V end lost 3 bases, the J end lost 4 bases, and 13 bases lay between the germline ends. CDR3 in amino acids: CASSLGRGWNQPQHF. DNA of the CDR3: TGTGCCAGCAGTTTGGGCAGGGGCTGGAATCAGCCCCAGCATTTT.

This clonotype was picked up a small number of times. The chain couples TRBV4-3 to TRBJ2-1; no firm D call. Trimming stripped 1 base from V and 6 bases from J, with 7 bases between. Germline values: CDR1 LGHNA, CDR2 YSLEER. The CDR3 extends over 13 amino acids. The chain's CDR3 is CASSQVVFNEQFF. CDR3 nucleotides: TGCGCCAGCAGCCAAGTAGTCTTCAATGAGCAGTTCTTC.

This clonotype was observed a handful of times. The chain links TRBV11-2 to TRBJ2-7; D call uncertain. This CDR3 spans 12 amino acids. The germline V gene encodes CDR1 SGHAT and CDR2 FQNNGV. V lost 5 bases to trimming and J lost 3 bases, with 8 bases between them. In nucleotides, the CDR3 is TGTGCCAGCAGCCCCCTACACTACGAGCAGTACTTC. Encoded protein: CASSPLHYEQYF.

The chain employs TRBV7-8 and TRBJ1-1; 8 nucleotides line up with TRBD1. The CDR3 is made up of 14 amino acids. CDR1 SGHVS and CDR2 FQNEAQ come from the germline V gene. The ends lost 4 bases at V and 1 base at J; junction bases unmatched: 2. DNA for the CDR3: TGTGCCAGCAGCTGGGGACAGGCGAACACTGAAGCTTTCTTT. Translation gives CASSWGQANTEAFF.

This clonotype was detected a few times. The chain links TRBV20-1 to TRBJ2-3, with 8 bases matching TRBD2. Germline V gene data show CDR1 as DFQATT and CDR2 as SNEGSKA (reference sequence). The J segment lost 4 bases and the V segment lost 1 base, leaving 1 base of the junction unmatched. The CDR3 has 13 residues. The CDR3 sequence is CSARVAGPDTQYF. The CDR3 bases are TGCAGTGCTAGAGTAGCGGGGCCAGATACGCAGTATTTT.